The 9 T cell receptor beta chains below all came from one sample that was sequenced in a study of radiotherapy plus CTLA-4 blockade in lung cancer. The data were produced by immunoSEQ multiplex PCR, yet TCRdb's version contains in-frame clones alone and is incomplete. The repertoire has approximately 77,000 clones, around 78% of them found once; the top ten carry about 20%. Sequenced material: peripheral blood, taken from a patient treated with radiotherapy plus ipilimumab. These receptors were collected from a human donor with non-small cell lung cancer whose response to radiotherapy plus ipilimumab could not be evaluated. Some clones in this sample may be carry-over from other donors' samples.

The rearrangement joins TRBV20-1 to TRBJ1-2; D is undetermined. This CDR3 region has 10 residues. Per germline, CDR1 DFQATT and CDR2 SNEGSKA (reference sequence). V gave up 6 bases and J gave up 5 bases, with 7 bases separating them. This chain's CDR3 is CSAADYGYTF. CDR3 coding DNA: TGCAGTGCAGCCGATTATGGCTACACCTTC.

This chain connects TRBV7-2 to TRBJ1-5; 7 bases align to TRBD1. The trim removed 5 bases at V and 0 bases at J, leaving 7 bases unmatched. CDR1 and CDR2 from the germline V gene are SGHTA and FQGNSA. The CDR3 is 16 amino acids. CDR3 coding DNA: TGTGCCAGCAGCCCTAGGACAGGAATTAGCAATCAGCCCCAGCATTTT. Protein: CASSPRTGISNQPQHF.

The chain is built from TRBV6-9 and TRBJ2-2, with D tentatively TRBD1 (6 bases). Per germline, CDR1 MNHGY and CDR2 SVAAGI. The CDR3 is made up of 16 amino acids. The V gene lost 6 bases and the J gene lost 3 bases, with 17 bases spanning the gap. CDR3 DNA sequence: TGTGCCAGCAGGCGATCCTACAGGGACCACACCGGGGAGCTGTTTTTT. It yields the protein CASRRSYRDHTGELFF.

The CDR3 coding sequence is TGCAGCGTTGCATTACACAGGGACGGCTACACCTTC. It translates to CSVALHRDGYTF. V usage is TRBV29-1 and J usage is TRBJ1-2, with D perhaps matching TRBD1 (6 bases). CDR1 is SQVTM and CDR2 is ANQGSEA in the germline V gene. V lost 4 bases and J 8 bases, leaving 14 bases between the germline ends. The CDR3 extends over 12 amino acids.

The CDR3 here is CASSSDSLGGEKLFF. For the CDR3, the DNA is TGTGCCAGCTCATCTGACTCGTTGGGGGGTGAAAAACTGTTTTTT. J is TRBJ1-4 and V is TRBV18, with D perhaps matching TRBD1 (5 bases). The CDR3 contains 15 residues. Per germline, CDR1 KGHSH and CDR2 LQKENI. Trimming took off 5 bases at V and 7 bases at J, with 17 bases between the two ends.

In this sample, this clone turned up once. This chain uses TRBV18 with TRBJ2-5; weak D call: TRBD2 (6 bases). With 3 bases removed from V and 5 bases from J, the gap between germline ends came to 7 bases. The CDR3 is made up of 12 amino acids. In germline, CDR1 is KGHSH, CDR2 LQKENI. This chain's CDR3 is CASSPSGETQYF. Here the CDR3 DNA reads TGTGCCAGCTCACCGAGCGGGGAGACCCAGTACTTC. Full variable domain (rest looked up from reference TRBV18 and TRBJ2-5): NAGVMQNPRHLVRRRGQEARLRCSPMKGHSHVYWYRQLPEEGLKFMVYLQKENIIDESGMPKERFSAEFPKEGPSILRIQQVVRGDSAAYFCASSPSGETQYFGPGTRLLVL.

The gene calls are TRBV6-5 and TRBJ1-2; no reliable D call. Trimming pared 2 bases from V and 6 bases from J, leaving 10 bases between. Per the germline V gene, CDR1 is MNHEY and CDR2 is SVGAGI. The CDR3 has 13 residues. CDR3 sequence reads: CASSYGLRDGYTF. DNA for the CDR3: TGTGCCAGCAGTTACGGCCTCCGGGATGGCTACACCTTC.

CDR3 sequence: CASSSLTGYHNTGELFF. CDR3 in DNA: TGTGCCAGCAGTTCCTTGACAGGCTACCATAACACCGGGGAGCTGTTTTTT. The gene calls are TRBV27 and TRBJ2-2; the D gene is possibly TRBD1 (6 bases). This CDR3 has 17 residues. Germline V gene data show CDR1 as MNHEY and CDR2 as SMNVEV (reference sequence). Trimming pared 4 bases from V and 2 bases from J, leaving 17 bases between.

This rearrangement joins TRBV4-1 to TRBJ1-4; 8 positions agree with TRBD1. Looked up from germline, CDR1 is MGHRA and CDR2 is YSYEKL. Trimming at V came to 4 bases and at J to 2 bases, leaving 12 bases not matched to a gene. The CDR3 extends over 18 amino acids. CDR3 nucleotides: TGCGCCAGCAGCCTAACCCCTCCAGACAGGGGTACTAATGAAAAACTGTTTTTT. Translation: CASSLTPPDRGTNEKLFF.